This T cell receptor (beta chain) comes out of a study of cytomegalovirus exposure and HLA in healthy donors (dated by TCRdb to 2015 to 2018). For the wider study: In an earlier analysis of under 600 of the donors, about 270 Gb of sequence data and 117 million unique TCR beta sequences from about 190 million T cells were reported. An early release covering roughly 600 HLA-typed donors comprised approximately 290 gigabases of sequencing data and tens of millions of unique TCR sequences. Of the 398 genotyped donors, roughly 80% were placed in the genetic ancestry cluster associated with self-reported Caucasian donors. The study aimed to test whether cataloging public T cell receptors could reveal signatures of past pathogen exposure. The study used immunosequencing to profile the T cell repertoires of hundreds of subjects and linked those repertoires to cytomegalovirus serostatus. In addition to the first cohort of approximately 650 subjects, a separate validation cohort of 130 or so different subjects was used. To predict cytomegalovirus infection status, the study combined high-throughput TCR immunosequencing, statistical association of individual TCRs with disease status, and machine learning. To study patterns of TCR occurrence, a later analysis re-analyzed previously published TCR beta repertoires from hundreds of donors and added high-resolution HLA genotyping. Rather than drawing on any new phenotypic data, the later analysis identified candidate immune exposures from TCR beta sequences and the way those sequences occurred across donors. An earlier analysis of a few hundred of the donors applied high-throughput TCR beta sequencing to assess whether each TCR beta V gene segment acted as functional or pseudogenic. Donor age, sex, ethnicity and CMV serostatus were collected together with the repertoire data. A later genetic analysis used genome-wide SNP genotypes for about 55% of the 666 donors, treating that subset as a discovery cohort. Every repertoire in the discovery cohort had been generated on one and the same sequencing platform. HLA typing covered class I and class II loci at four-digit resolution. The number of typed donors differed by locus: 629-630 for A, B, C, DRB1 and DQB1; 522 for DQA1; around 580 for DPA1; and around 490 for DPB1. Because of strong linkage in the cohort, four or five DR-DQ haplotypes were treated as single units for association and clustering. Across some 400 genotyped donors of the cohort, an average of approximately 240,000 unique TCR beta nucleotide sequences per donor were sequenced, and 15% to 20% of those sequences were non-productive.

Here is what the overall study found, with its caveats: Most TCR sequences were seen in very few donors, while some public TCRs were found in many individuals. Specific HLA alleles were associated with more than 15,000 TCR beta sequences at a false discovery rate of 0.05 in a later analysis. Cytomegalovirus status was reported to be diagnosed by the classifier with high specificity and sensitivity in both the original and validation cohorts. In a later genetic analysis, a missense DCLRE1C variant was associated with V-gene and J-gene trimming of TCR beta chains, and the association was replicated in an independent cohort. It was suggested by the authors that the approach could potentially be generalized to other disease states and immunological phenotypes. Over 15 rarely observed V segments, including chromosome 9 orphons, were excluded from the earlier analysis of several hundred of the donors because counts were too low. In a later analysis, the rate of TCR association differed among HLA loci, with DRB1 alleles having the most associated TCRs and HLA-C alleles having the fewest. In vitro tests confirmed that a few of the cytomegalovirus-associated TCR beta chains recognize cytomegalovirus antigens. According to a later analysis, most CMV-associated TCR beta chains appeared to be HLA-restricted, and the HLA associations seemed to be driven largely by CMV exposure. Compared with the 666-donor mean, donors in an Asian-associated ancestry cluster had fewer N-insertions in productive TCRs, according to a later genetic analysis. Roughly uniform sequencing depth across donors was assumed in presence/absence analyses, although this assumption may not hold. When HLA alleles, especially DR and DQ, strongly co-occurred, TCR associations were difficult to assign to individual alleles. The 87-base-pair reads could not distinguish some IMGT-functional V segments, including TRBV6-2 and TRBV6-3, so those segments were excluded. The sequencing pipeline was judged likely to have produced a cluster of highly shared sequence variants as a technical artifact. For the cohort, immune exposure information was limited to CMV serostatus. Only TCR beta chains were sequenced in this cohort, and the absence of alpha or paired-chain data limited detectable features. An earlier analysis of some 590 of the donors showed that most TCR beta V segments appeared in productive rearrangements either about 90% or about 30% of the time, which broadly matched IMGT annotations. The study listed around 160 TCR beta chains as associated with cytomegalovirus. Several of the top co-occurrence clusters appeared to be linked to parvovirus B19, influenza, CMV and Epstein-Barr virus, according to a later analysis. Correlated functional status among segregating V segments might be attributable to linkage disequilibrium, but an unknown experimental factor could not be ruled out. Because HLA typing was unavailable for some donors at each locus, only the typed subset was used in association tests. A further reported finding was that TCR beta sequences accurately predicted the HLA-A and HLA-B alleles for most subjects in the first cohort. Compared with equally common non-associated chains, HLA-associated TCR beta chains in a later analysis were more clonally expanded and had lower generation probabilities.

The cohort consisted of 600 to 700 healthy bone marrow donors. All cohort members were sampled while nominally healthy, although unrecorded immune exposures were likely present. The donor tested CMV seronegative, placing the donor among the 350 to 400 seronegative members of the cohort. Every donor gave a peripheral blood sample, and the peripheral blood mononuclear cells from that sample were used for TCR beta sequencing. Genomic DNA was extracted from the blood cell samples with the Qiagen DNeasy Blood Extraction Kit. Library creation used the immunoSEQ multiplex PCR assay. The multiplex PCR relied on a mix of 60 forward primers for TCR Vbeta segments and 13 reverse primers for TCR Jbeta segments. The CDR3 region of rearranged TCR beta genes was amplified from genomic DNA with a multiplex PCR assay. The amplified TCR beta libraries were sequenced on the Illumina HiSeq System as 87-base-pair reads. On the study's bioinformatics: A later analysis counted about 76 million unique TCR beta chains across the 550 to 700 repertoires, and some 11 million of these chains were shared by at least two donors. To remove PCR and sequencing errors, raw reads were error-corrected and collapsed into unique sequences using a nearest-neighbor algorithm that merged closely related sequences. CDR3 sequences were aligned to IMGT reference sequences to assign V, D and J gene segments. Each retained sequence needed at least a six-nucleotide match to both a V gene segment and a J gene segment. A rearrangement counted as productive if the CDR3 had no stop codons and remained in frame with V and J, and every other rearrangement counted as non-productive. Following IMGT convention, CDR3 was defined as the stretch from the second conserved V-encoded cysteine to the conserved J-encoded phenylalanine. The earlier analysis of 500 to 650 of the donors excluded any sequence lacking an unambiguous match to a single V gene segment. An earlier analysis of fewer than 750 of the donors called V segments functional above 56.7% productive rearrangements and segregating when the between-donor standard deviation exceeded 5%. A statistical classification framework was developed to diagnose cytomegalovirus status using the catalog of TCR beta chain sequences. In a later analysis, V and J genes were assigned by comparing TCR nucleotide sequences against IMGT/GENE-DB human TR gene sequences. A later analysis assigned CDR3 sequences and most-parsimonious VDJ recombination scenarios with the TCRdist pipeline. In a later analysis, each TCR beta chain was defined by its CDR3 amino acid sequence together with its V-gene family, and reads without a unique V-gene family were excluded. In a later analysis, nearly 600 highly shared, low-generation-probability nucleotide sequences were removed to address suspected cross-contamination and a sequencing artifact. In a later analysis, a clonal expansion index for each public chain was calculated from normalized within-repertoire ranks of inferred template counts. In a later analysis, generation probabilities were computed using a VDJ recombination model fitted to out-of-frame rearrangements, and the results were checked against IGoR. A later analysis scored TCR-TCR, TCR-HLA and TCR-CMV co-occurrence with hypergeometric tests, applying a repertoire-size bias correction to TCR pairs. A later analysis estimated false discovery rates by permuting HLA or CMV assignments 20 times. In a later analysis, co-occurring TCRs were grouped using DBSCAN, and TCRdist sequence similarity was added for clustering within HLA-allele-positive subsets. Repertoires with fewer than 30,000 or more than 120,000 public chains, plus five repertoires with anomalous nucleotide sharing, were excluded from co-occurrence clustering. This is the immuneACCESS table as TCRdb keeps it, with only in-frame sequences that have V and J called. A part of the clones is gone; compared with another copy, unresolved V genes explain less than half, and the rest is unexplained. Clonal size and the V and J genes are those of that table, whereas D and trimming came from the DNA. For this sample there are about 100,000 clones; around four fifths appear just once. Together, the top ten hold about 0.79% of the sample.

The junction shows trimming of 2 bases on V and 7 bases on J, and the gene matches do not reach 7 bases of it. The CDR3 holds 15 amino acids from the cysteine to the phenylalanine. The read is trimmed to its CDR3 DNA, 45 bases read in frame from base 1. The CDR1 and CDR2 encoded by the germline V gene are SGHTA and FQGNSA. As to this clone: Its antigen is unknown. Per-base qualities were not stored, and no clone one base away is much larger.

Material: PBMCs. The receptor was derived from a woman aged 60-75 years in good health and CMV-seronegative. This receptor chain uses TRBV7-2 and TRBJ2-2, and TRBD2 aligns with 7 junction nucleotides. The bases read TGTGCCAGCAGCTTAAGGAGCGGGACGAACGGGGAGCTGTTTTTT. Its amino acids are CASSLRSGTNGELFF.